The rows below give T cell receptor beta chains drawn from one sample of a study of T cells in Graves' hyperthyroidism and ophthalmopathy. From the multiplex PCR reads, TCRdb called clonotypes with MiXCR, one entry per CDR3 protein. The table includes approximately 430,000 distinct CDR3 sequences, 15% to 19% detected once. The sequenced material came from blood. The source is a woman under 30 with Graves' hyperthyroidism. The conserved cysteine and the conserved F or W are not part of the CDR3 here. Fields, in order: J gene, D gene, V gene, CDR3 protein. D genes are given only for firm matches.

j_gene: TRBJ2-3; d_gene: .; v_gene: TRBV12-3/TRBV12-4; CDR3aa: ASSFTGRLTDTQY
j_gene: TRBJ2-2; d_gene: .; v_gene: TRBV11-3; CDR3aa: ASEEGDTGELF
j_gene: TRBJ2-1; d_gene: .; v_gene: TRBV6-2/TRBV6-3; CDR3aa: ASLRLQGHEQF
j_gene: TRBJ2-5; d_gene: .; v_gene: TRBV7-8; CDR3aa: ASSLVPRGRQETQY
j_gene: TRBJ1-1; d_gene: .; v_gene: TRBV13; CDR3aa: ASSSGDTEAF
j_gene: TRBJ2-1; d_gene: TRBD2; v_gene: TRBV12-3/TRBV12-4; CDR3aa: ASRLGTSGNEQF
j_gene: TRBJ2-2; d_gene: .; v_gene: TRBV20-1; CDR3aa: SASPRGPRTGELF
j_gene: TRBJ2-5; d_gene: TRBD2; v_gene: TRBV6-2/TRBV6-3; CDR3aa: ASSSLAGKETQY
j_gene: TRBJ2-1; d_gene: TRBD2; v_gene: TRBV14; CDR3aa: ASSPLAGVTDEQF
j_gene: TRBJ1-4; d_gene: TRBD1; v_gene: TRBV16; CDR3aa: ASSPASDRACF
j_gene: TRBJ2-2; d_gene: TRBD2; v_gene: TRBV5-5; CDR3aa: ASSSWTSGNTGELF
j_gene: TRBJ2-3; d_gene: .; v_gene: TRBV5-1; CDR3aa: ASSAASTRTDTQY
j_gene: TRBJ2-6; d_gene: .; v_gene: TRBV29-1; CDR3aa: SVTGFGDSRANVLT
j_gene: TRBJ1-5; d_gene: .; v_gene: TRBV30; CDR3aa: ASSDLGGSQPQH
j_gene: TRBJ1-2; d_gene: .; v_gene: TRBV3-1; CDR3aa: ASSPPGVYGYT
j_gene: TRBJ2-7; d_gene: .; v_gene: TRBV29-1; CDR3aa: SVRSSGSYEQY
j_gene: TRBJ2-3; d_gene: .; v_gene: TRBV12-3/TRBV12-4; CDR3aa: ASRSGRRADTQY
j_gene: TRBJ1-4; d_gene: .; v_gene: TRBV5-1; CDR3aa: ASSLAVGGNEKLF
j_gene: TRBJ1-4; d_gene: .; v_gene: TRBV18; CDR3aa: ASSGQSLNEKLF
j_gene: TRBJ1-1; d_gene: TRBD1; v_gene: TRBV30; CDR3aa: AWTGGAGTEAF
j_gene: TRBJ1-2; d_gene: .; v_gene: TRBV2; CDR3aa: ASKGGGQPYGYT
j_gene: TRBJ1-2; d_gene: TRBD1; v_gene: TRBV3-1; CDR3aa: ASSQEGAGGKDSGYT
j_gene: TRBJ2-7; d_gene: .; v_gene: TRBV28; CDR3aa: ASSNLEQY
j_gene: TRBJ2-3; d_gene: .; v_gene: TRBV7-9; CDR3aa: ASSFQGGSTDTQY
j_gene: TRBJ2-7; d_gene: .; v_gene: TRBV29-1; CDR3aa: SAVDNSYEQY